Listed here are 5 T cell receptor beta chains from one sample, sequenced in a study of regulatory T cells in long-lasting Graves disease. Time point denoted: newly diagnosed GD, antithyroid drugs for less than 3 months. Scientists built the TCR library using RNA that was extracted from PBMCs. Building of the TCR beta libraries involved iRepertoire HTBI primers and Arm-PCR of CDR3 regions. TCRdb fed the multiplex PCR reads into MiXCR, producing one record per CDR3 protein. The data show about half a million distinct CDR3 sequences, more than 10% seen once. The sample was also reused in another study, on T cells in Graves' hyperthyroidism and ophthalmopathy.

Sequenced here: peripheral blood mononuclear cells (PBMCs), sampled at new diagnosis, from a patient treated with antithyroid drugs. The receptors here all came from a woman in her 30s with Graves disease.

This clonotype was seen ten or more times. CDR3 sequence: CASSPPDRYGYTF. CDR3 DNA sequence: TGTGCCAGCAGCCCCCCCGACCGGTATGGCTACACCTTC. The chain joins TRBV12-3 or TRBV12-4 to TRBJ1-2; D is undetermined. The CDR3 consists of 13 residues. V gave up 6 bases and J gave up 5 bases, with 13 bases separating them.

This clonotype appeared many times. The CDR3 region has the DNA TGTGCCAGCAGTTTAACCGGGGCTTACAATGAGCAGTTCTTC. Protein sequence: CASSLTGAYNEQFF. This chain connects TRBV27 to TRBJ2-1; TRBD1 or TRBD2 may be the D gene (5 bases each). V was clipped by 2 bases and J by 4 bases, with 9 bases between them. CDR1 and CDR2 from the germline V gene are MNHEY and SMNVEV (reference sequence). The CDR3 extends over 14 amino acids.

This clonotype was recorded many times. The chain combines TRBV29-1 with TRBJ1-1; TRBD1 matches at 7 bases. Trimming removed 7 bases from V and 0 bases from J; junction bases left unmatched: 23. Per germline, CDR1 SQVTM and CDR2 ANQGSEA. There are 19 residues in the CDR3. The CDR3 DNA reads as TGCAGCGCAGACAGGGTAGTTGTGGATTCTCCCTCCATGAACACTGAAGCTTTCTTT. Its protein product is CSADRVVVDSPSMNTEAFF.

This clonotype was observed a handful of times. The rearrangement joins TRBV28 to TRBJ2-7; no firm D call. Germline-derived CDR1 and CDR2 are MDHEN and SYDVKM. This CDR3 spans 11 amino acids. Trimming stripped 5 bases from V and 7 bases from J, with 9 bases between. The CDR3 region is CASSKFREQYF. The CDR3 DNA is TGTGCCAGCAGTAAATTTCGGGAGCAGTACTTC.

This clonotype was counted at least ten times. The V and J genes are TRBV2 and TRBJ2-3; 7 nucleotides agree with TRBD2. Germline values: CDR1 SNHLY, CDR2 FYNNEI. With 1 base clipped from V and 2 bases from J, the junction kept 3 bases outside the gene matches. CDR3 length: 15 amino acids. Here the CDR3 reads CASSEDGTTTDTQYF. The CDR3 DNA follows: TGTGCCAGCAGTGAAGATGGGACTACCACAGATACGCAGTATTTT.